This T cell receptor beta chain was retrieved from a study of neurological immune-mediated disorders. In this sample, this clonotype turned up many times. Its antigen is undetermined. Overall study findings and caveats: The most TCR clonal expansion was seen in HTLV-1-associated myelopathy, whereas the least was seen in multiple sclerosis, below the level in healthy controls. Phylogenetic grouping assigned the repertoires of 18 of 34 multiple sclerosis patients to a single related-CDR3 cluster, representing a possible signature.

Synthesis of cDNA was carried out by template-switch 5'RACE. The reaction used 10-nucleotide random UMIs. TCRdb processed the 5' RACE reads anew with MiXCR; each CDR3 protein has one entry. The sample has some 70,000 distinct CDR3 sequences, 3% to 3.5% seen once; the top ten hold about 3.5%. V dropped 2 bases and J dropped 3 bases, with 16 bases sitting between them. This CDR3 is 17 amino acids long. The TCR originated in a man aged 35 to 55 with multiple sclerosis. The chain is built from TRBV12-3 or TRBV12-4 and TRBJ2-2; D is possibly TRBD1 (5 bases). The source material was PBMCs. The CDR3 nucleotides read TGTGCCAGCAGTTTACCACCGATAGTAGGGGACACCGGGGAGCTGTTTTTT. This gives the protein CASSLPPIVGDTGELFF.